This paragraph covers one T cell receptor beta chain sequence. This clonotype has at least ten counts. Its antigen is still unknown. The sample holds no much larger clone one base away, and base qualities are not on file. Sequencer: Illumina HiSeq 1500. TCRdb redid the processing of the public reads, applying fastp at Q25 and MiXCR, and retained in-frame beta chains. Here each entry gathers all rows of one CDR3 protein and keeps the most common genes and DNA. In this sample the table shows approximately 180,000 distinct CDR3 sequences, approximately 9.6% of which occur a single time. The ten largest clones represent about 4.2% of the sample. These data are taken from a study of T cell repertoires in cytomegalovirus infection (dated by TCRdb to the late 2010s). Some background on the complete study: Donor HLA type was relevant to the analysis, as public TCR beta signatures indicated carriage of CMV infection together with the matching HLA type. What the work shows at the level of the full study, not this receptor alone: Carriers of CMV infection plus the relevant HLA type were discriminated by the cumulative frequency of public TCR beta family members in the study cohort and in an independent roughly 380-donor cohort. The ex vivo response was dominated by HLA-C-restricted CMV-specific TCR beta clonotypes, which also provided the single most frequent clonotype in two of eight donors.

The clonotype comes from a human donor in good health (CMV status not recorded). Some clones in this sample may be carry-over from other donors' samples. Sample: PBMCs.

The CDR3 reads CASSSPGTGNIQYF. The sequence in DNA is TGTGCCAGCAGCTCTCCCGGGACAGGGAACATTCAGTACTTC. The sequence is built from TRBV7-2 and TRBJ2-4, and 9 junction bases match TRBD1. Relative to germline, V is missing 4 bases and J is missing 7 bases, with 5 bases of the junction outside any gene match. Taken from cysteine to phenylalanine, the CDR3 has 14 residues. Just CDR3 DNA is preserved here, 42 bases in frame from base 1. Taken from the germline V gene, the CDR1 and CDR2 loops are SGHTA and FQGNSA.